A single sample is the source of the 22 T cell receptor beta chains below, sequenced in a study of CD8 T cells in ankylosing spondylitis. No antigens are known for them. Study results and limitations: What appeared characteristic of ankylosing spondylitis blood was a TCR beta motif of 7 or 8 highly homologous variants.

A single record per CDR3 protein comes from TCRdb applying MiXCR to the 5' RACE reads. In the table there are around 91,000 distinct CDR3 sequences, roughly 9% of which are singletons. Sequencing was carried out using blood, either unsorted or a sorted T cell fraction (not recorded which). Every receptor here comes from a male donor with ankylosing spondylitis.

There are many counts of this clonotype. This sequence joins TRBV27 and TRBJ1-5; 9 bases align to TRBD1. The CDR3 contains 18 residues. With V trimmed by 1 base and J by 2 bases, 9 bases remained unmatched. CDR1 and CDR2 from the germline V gene are MNHEY and SMNVEV (reference sequence). The CDR3: CASSLYPTGGNGNQPQHF. For the CDR3, the DNA is TGTGCCAGCAGTTTATACCCGACAGGGGGTAACGGCAATCAGCCCCAGCATTTT.

There are a few counts of this clonotype. The V and J genes are TRBV10-2 and TRBJ2-7; 9 bases match TRBD2. The trim removed 0 bases at V and 2 bases at J, leaving 5 bases unmatched. The CDR3 contains 16 residues. In germline, CDR1 is WSHSY, CDR2 SAAADI. Written as DNA, the CDR3 is TGCGCCAGCAGTGAGTCCGGGACTAGCCGCGCCTACGAGCAGTACTTC. Protein product: CASSESGTSRAYEQYF.

This chain uses TRBV12-3 or TRBV12-4 with TRBJ2-1, with unresolved D. This CDR3 comprises 14 residues. CDR3 residues: CVAPSESSYNEQFF. The CDR3 coding sequence is TGTGTCGCCCCTTCGGAGAGCTCCTACAATGAGCAGTTCTTC.

The J gene is TRBJ2-1, the V gene TRBV24-1; D uncertain. Germline assignment: CDR1 KGHDR and CDR2 SFDVKD. This CDR3 has 13 amino acids. V lost 1 base to trimming and J lost 10 bases, with 10 bases between them. CDR3 in amino acids: CATSDLAQKEQFF. CDR3 coding DNA: TGTGCCACCAGTGATTTAGCCCAGAAGGAGCAGTTCTTC.

In its sample, this clonotype was seen many times. The chain uses TRBV7-9 and TRBJ2-3, with 10 positions matching TRBD2. Per germline, CDR1 SEHNR and CDR2 FQNEAQ (reference sequence). V was pared by 4 bases and J by 4 bases, with 11 bases of the junction left unmatched. The CDR3 loop spans 17 amino acids. The CDR3 coding sequence is TGTGCCAGCAGCTCCCACCTAGGGACTAGCGATTCAGATACGCAGTATTTT. Amino acid sequence: CASSSHLGTSDSDTQYF.

The genes are TRBV5-1 and TRBJ2-1; 11 bases fit TRBD2. Germline V gene data show CDR1 as SGHRS and CDR2 as YFSETQ. The V gene end was trimmed by 4 bases and the J gene end by 1 base; junction bases not matched to a gene: 4. This CDR3 spans 16 amino acids. The CDR3 DNA reads TGCGCCAGCAGCCCCACTAGCGGGAGATCCTACAATGAGCAGTTCTTC. Residues: CASSPTSGRSYNEQFF.

Ten or more counts support this clonotype. V is TRBV9 and J is TRBJ1-3, with 9 nucleotides matching TRBD1. This CDR3 is built from 14 residues. Trimming took 4 bases from V and 4 from J; bases not matched to a gene: 3. From germline, CDR1 is SGDLS and CDR2 YYNGEE. CDR3 bases: TGTGCCAGCAGCACAGGGGGCAACGGAAACACCATATATTTT. This encodes CASSTGGNGNTIYF.

J is TRBJ2-1 and V is TRBV20-1; 10 positions agree with TRBD2. The CDR3 sequence is 17 residues long. CDR1 is DFQATT, CDR2 SNEGSKA, per germline (reference sequence). The CDR3 reads CSQTGLAEERTYNEQFF. The CDR3 DNA follows: TGCAGCCAGACCGGACTAGCGGAAGAGAGGACCTACAATGAGCAGTTCTTC.

This clonotype was picked up a small number of times. The chain uses TRBV12-5 and TRBJ2-1; TRBD2 matches at 8 bases. Germline-derived CDR1 and CDR2 are LGHNT and FRNRAP. CDR3 length equals 19 residues. With 7 bases clipped from V and 3 bases from J, the junction kept 20 bases outside the gene matches. CDR3 coding DNA: TGTGCTAGTGCCGGAACAGGGAAGCGCGGACTAGCCGACTACAATGAGCAGTTCTTC. Translated: CASAGTGKRGLADYNEQFF. Drawing the rest from reference TRBV12-5 and TRBJ2-1, the complete variable domain is DARVTQTPRHKVTEMGQEVTMRCQPILGHNTVFWYRQTMMQGLELLAYFRNRAPLDDSGMPKDRFSAEMPDATLATLKIQPSEPRDSAVYFCASAGTGKRGLADYNEQFFGPGTRLTVL.

This clonotype was observed at least ten times. V and J are TRBV4-1 and TRBJ2-1; TRBD2 matches 10 bases. Germline lookup yields CDR1 MGHRA and CDR2 YSYEKL. V was clipped by 2 bases and J by 8 bases; unmatched bases: 9. This CDR3 region has 16 residues. The CDR3 protein is CASSQRGSGRIYEQFF. The CDR3 DNA sequence: TGCGCCAGCAGCCAAAGGGGTAGCGGGAGGATCTATGAGCAGTTCTTC.

The chain is built from TRBV12-3 or TRBV12-4 and TRBJ1-4; weak D call: TRBD1 (5 bases). The CDR3 length is 12 residues. The V and J ends lost 3 bases and 8 bases respectively, with 7 bases between them. The CDR3 DNA is TGTGCCAGCAGTTTTCGGGGCGAAAAACTGTTTTTT. This codes for CASSFRGEKLFF.

This clonotype was found a few times. The chain recombines TRBV7-9 with TRBJ1-2; perhaps TRBD1 as D (5 bases). In germline, CDR1 is SEHNR, CDR2 FQNEAQ (reference sequence). V was pared by 1 base and J by 6 bases, with 9 bases between. This CDR3 is 13 amino acids long. The CDR3 nucleotides read TGTGCCAGCAGCTTAGGGGGCGCGGATGGCTACACCTTC. Protein sequence: CASSLGGADGYTF.

This clonotype is a singleton in its sample. The J gene is TRBJ2-1, the V gene TRBV10-2; D not resolved. CDR1 WSHSY and CDR2 SAAADI come from the germline V gene. The CDR3 is 13 amino acids. Trimming took 0 bases from V and 8 from J, leaving 8 bases between them. DNA of the CDR3: TGCGCCAGCAGTGAGTCGTTTGTCTATGAGCAGTTCTTC. Its protein product is CASSESFVYEQFF.

This clonotype was seen repeatedly, ten times or more. V is TRBV6-1 and J is TRBJ1-3; D is unresolved. Per the germline V gene, CDR1 is MNHNS and CDR2 is SASEGT. V lost 3 bases, J lost 6 bases, and 18 bases lay in between. The CDR3 contains 16 residues. DNA of the CDR3: TGTGCCAGCAGTGATGATTTCCTGCGCCGTGAAAACACCATATATTTT. Protein: CASSDDFLRRENTIYF.

The V gene is TRBV6-1, the J gene TRBJ1-6; 9 bases line up with TRBD1. Germline values: CDR1 MNHNS, CDR2 SASEGT. Germline trimming cut 1 base from V and 8 bases from J; bases unmatched to any gene: 3. This CDR3 has 15 amino acids. This CDR3 reads CASSEGGTGYSPLHF. The CDR3 coding sequence is TGTGCCAGCAGTGAAGGGGGGACAGGGTATTCACCCCTCCACTTT.

The V and J genes are TRBV15 and TRBJ2-5; no firm D call. Germline loops: CDR1 LNHNV, CDR2 YYDKDF (reference sequence). The V end lost 0 bases, the J end lost 9 bases, and 8 bases lay between the germline ends. The CDR3 spans 12 residues. For the CDR3, the DNA is TGTGCCACCAGCAGAGAGGGTGAGCCCCAGTACTTC. It specifies CATSREGEPQYF.

This clonotype occurred a few times. This rearrangement joins TRBV4-1 to TRBJ2-5; D is tentatively TRBD1 or TRBD2 (5 bases each). From germline, CDR1 is MGHRA and CDR2 YSYEKL. The V end was cut by 0 bases, the J end by 2 bases, with 10 bases between. The CDR3 is 15 residues long. The chain's CDR3 is CASSQDPGQQETQYF. The CDR3 DNA follows: TGCGCCAGCAGCCAAGATCCGGGGCAGCAAGAGACCCAGTACTTC.

This clonotype was counted between two and nine times. The chain has TRBV27 and TRBJ1-5; D unclear. The CDR3 length is 17 residues. Germline CDR1 MNHEY, CDR2 SMNVEV (reference sequence). V lost 1 base to trimming and J lost 7 bases, with 20 bases between them. The CDR3 is CASSLFLPTASDQPQHF. The CDR3 DNA reads as TGTGCCAGCAGTTTATTCCTACCGACCGCTTCTGACCAGCCCCAGCATTTT.

The J gene is TRBJ2-1, the V gene TRBV27, with 7 nucleotides matching TRBD2. This CDR3 is 16 amino acids long. V lost 7 bases, J lost 8 bases, and 17 bases stayed unmatched. The germline V gene encodes CDR1 MNHEY and CDR2 SMNVEV (reference sequence). The CDR3 spells CASTPSGGEVKHEQFF. The CDR3, as DNA: TGTGCCAGCACCCCTTCTGGGGGGGAGGTTAAACATGAGCAGTTCTTC.

The rearrangement uses TRBV7-8 and TRBJ2-1; 9 bases are shared with TRBD2. Germline V CDR1 and CDR2: SGHVS, FQNEAQ. Losses at the gene ends were 7 bases for V and 10 bases for J; bases not matched to a gene: 14. This CDR3 spans 15 amino acids. CDR3 region: CASMGSLAGVREQFF. The CDR3 nucleotides are TGTGCCAGCATGGGAAGTTTAGCGGGAGTACGAGAGCAGTTCTTC.

This clonotype was seen a few times. The V gene is TRBV6-1, the J gene TRBJ2-7; D not certain. Trimming took 1 base from V and 1 from J, leaving 14 bases between them. Germline V gene sequence: CDR1 MNHNS, CDR2 SASEGT. This CDR3 comprises 16 residues. The CDR3 sequence is CASSEGQLIISYEQYV. DNA of the CDR3: TGTGCCAGCAGTGAAGGTCAGCTGATCATTTCCTACGAGCAGTACGTC.

This chain links TRBV27 with TRBJ1-4; no definite D call. CDR1 and CDR2 from the germline V gene are MNHEY and SMNVEV (reference sequence). CDR3 length equals 15 residues. Deletions cut 4 bases from V and 6 bases from J, with 15 bases between. CDR3 DNA sequence: TGTGCCAGCAGTTCAATGGACCCAAGGGATGAAAAACTGTTTTTT. This sequence encodes CASSSMDPRDEKLFF.